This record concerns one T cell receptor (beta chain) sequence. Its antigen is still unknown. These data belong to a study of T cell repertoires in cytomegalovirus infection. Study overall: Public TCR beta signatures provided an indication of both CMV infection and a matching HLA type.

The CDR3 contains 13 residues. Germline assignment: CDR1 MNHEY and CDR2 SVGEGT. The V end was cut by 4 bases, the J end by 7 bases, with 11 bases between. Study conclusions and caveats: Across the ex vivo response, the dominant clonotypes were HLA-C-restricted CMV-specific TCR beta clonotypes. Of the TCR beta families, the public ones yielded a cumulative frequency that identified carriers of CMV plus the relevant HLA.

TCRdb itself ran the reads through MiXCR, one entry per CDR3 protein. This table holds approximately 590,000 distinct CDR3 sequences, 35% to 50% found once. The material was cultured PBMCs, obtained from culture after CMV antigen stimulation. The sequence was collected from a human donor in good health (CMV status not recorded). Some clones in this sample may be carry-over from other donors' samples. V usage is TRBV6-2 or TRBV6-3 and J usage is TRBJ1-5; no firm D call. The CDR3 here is CASSSQAGQPQHF. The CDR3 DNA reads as TGTGCCAGCAGTTCACAAGCCGGCCAGCCCCAGCATTTT.